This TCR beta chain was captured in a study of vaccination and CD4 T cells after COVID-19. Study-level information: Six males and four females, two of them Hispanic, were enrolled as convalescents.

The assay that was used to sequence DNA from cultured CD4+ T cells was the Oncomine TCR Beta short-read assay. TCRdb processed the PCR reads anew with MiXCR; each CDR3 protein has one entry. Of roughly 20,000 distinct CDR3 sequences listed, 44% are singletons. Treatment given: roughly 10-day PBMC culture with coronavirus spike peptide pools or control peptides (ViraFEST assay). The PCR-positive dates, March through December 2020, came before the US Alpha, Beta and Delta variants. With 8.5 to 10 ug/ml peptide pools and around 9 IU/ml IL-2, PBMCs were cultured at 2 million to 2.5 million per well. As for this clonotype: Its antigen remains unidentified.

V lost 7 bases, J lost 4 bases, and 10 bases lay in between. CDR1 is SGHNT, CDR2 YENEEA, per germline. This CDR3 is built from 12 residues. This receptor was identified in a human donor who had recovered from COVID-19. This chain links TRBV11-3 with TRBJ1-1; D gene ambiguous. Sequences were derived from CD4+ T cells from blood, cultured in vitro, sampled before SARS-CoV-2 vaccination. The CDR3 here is CASTRDSTEAFF. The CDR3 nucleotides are TGTGCCAGCACGAGGGATTCCACTGAAGCTTTCTTT.